This entry lists 3 T cell receptor beta chains sequenced from one sample in a study of blood T cell repertoires in COVID-19. Clones were read by immunoSEQ multiplex PCR, and TCRdb kept only the in-frame ones, dropping some. The sample holds around 250,000 clones, less than 85% seen once. Specimen: peripheral blood. The receptors were sampled from a young woman with acute or convalescent COVID-19.

The CDR3 sequence is CASSYLGTSGSDEQFF. CDR3 nucleotide sequence: TGTGCCAGCAGTTACCTGGGGACTAGCGGGAGTGATGAGCAGTTCTTC. The chain links TRBV6-2 or TRBV6-3 to TRBJ2-1; TRBD2 matches at 14 bases. With 2 bases clipped from V and 8 bases from J, the junction kept 5 bases outside the gene matches. The CDR3 is 16 amino acids. Germline CDR1 and CDR2: MNHEY and SVGEGT.

CDR3 residues: CASPTRDRANEKLFF. The CDR3 DNA follows: TGTGCCAGCCCGACCCGGGACAGGGCAAATGAAAAACTGTTTTTT. The genes are TRBV27 and TRBJ1-4; 9 bases agree with TRBD1. The CDR3 totals 15 residues. V was clipped by 8 bases and J by 5 bases; unmatched bases: 9. Germline V gene sequence: CDR1 MNHEY, CDR2 SMNVEV (reference sequence).

In DNA, the CDR3 is TGTGCCAGCAGCAAATATTACACAGATACGCAGTATTTT. Protein: CASSKYYTDTQYF. This sequence joins TRBV21-1 and TRBJ2-3; TRBD2 reflects the table's D call only, with no check against the DNA. TRBV21-1 is a known pseudogene. The CDR3 covers 13 residues.